This TCR beta chain was found in a study of blood T cell repertoires in COVID-19. Study context: Italy, Spain and the United States were the sources of the convalescent and acute COVID-19 samples.

The germline V gene has CDR1 DFQATT and CDR2 SNEGSKA (reference sequence). The CDR3 length is 13 residues. V was pared by 3 bases and J by 8 bases, with 7 bases of the junction left unmatched. The repertoire was sequenced with immunoSEQ multiplex PCR; TCRdb's copy has only in-frame clones and lacks some. The table has some 110,000 clones, 70% to 85% seen once. The TCR sequence derives from a man aged 65-85 years with active or convalescent COVID-19. The chain employs TRBV20-1 and TRBJ2-1, with 7 positions matching TRBD2. Sequencing input: peripheral blood. The CDR3 sequence: CSASRTRIHEQFF. CDR3 in DNA: TGCAGTGCTAGTAGGACTAGAATCCATGAGCAGTTCTTC.